A single sample is the source of the 24 T cell receptor beta chains below, sequenced in a study of CD8+CD57+ T cells in acquired aplastic anemia. Genomic DNA was employed as the template in profiling TCR beta VDJ and CDR3. MiXCR, applied by TCRdb to the reads, yields one record per CDR3 protein. In the table there are about 190,000 distinct CDR3 sequences, under 55% of which are singletons. All sequencing subjects had displayed CD8+CD57+ cell expansion on flow cytometry. Sequenced input: sorted CD4+, CD8+, or CD8+CD57+ T cells (not recorded which) from PBMCs. These TCRs come from a human donor with aplastic anemia.

This clonotype was seen more than once but under ten times. This chain joins TRBV3-1 and TRBJ2-7; 10 nucleotides match TRBD2. Germline assignment: CDR1 LGHDT and CDR2 YNNKEL (reference sequence). CDR3 length: 15 amino acids. The V gene end was trimmed by 6 bases and the J gene end by 1 base; junction bases not matched to a gene: 6. CDR3 amino acids: CASSRTSGYSYEQYF. DNA of the CDR3: TGTGCCAGCAGTCGGACTAGCGGATATTCCTACGAGCAGTACTTC.

This chain uses TRBV15 with TRBJ2-7; 10 positions match TRBD2. The V and J ends lost 5 bases and 7 bases, in that order; junction bases with no gene match: 14. The CDR3 totals 16 residues. Germline V gene lookup returns CDR1 LNHNV and CDR2 YYDKDF (reference sequence). The CDR3 spells CATSLRTSGLAREQYF. CDR3 DNA sequence: TGTGCCACCAGCCTCAGGACCTCGGGACTAGCGCGAGAGCAGTACTTC.

There are a few counts of this clonotype. The CDR3 here is CSARQRGGLGNEQFF. CDR3 DNA sequence: TGCAGTGCTAGACAGCGGGGGGGCCTGGGGAATGAGCAGTTCTTC. The chain employs TRBV20-1 and TRBJ2-1, with TRBD2 matching over 10 bases. The germline V gene encodes CDR1 DFQATT and CDR2 SNEGSKA (reference sequence). The CDR3 loop spans 15 amino acids. Germline trimming cut 2 bases from V and 7 bases from J; bases unmatched to any gene: 8.

In its sample, this clonotype was seen a few times. The CDR3 bases are TGTGCCAGTAGTGCGACAGGGTTCTCGGGTCAGCCCCAGCATTTT. Its protein is CASSATGFSGQPQHF. This rearrangement joins TRBV19 to TRBJ1-5; 7 nucleotides align to TRBD1. Losses at the gene ends were 5 bases for V and 6 bases for J; bases not matched to a gene: 10. Germline V lookup: CDR1 LNHDA, CDR2 SQIVND (reference sequence). The CDR3 covers 15 residues.

This clonotype was seen ten or more times. The genes are TRBV9 and TRBJ2-1; 11 bases are a match to TRBD2. Germline V gene sequence: CDR1 SGDLS, CDR2 YYNGEE. Losses at the gene ends were 7 bases for V and 6 bases for J; bases not matched to a gene: 0. The CDR3 extends over 12 amino acids. The CDR3 here is CASGTSGNEQFF. The CDR3 nucleotides read TGTGCCAGCGGGACTAGCGGCAATGAGCAGTTCTTC.

This clonotype turned up a few times. The V gene is TRBV4-1, the J gene TRBJ2-5; no reliable D call. This CDR3 comprises 13 residues. CDR1 and CDR2 (germline): MGHRA, YSYEKL. Trimming removed 0 bases at V and 5 bases at J, with 7 bases between. CDR3 DNA: TGCGCCAGCAGCCAAGAGAGGCGTGAGACCCAGTACTTC. Translating it yields CASSQERRETQYF.

This clonotype was detected ten times or more. The chain is built from TRBV7-8 and TRBJ2-1, with 7 bases aligning to TRBD2. The CDR3 is 15 residues long. The junction had 8 bases not matched to a gene; V was cut back by 5 bases and J by 4 bases. Germline CDR1 is SGHVS and CDR2 is FQNEAQ. In nucleotides, the CDR3 is TGTGCCAGCAGCCCATATAGCGGGCCTTACAATGAGCAGTTCTTC. This translates into CASSPYSGPYNEQFF. The full variable domain, its missing parts supplied by reference TRBV7-8 and TRBJ2-1, is GAGVSQSPRYKVAKRGQDVALRCDPISGHVSLFWYQQALGQGPEFLTYFQNEAQLDKSGLPSDRFFAERPEGSVSTLKIQRTQQEDSAVYLCASSPYSGPYNEQFFGPGTRLTVL.

This clonotype was seen at least ten times. This rearrangement joins TRBV19 to TRBJ1-1; D unclear. The V end lost 5 bases, the J end lost 1 base, and 8 bases lay between the germline ends. This CDR3 contains 13 residues. Looked up from germline, CDR1 is LNHDA and CDR2 is SQIVND (reference sequence). CDR3 amino acids: CASSLAKNTEAFF. CDR3 nucleotide sequence: TGTGCCAGTAGTTTGGCAAAGAACACTGAAGCTTTCTTT.

V usage is TRBV12-1 and J usage is TRBJ2-1; TRBD2 reflects the table's D call only, with no check against the DNA. The end of the DNA fits TRBJ2-7 better, so the J call may be wrong. TRBV12-1 is a known pseudogene. The CDR3 extends over 19 amino acids. The CDR3 sequence: CASSLSTSGKFFSSYEQYF. The CDR3 region has the DNA TGTGCCAGCAGCTTATCAACTAGCGGAAAGTTTTTTAGCTCCTACGAGCAGTACTTC.

DNA of the CDR3: TGTGCCAGCAGCCAAAAGCCGGATGCCTACGAGCAGTACTTC. Its protein is CASSQKPDAYEQYF. The V gene is TRBV4-2, the J gene TRBJ2-7; D is ambiguous. Between the trimmed V and J ends, which lost 2 bases and 2 bases, there was a span of 10 bases. This CDR3 is built from 14 residues. Germline CDR1 and CDR2: LGHNA and YNFKEQ.

This clonotype appeared a single time. J is TRBJ2-3 and V is TRBV2; TRBD1 is a possible D gene (5 bases). The CDR3 extends over 12 amino acids. The ends were cut back, 9 bases at V and 3 bases at J, with 10 bases in the middle. Germline CDR1 and CDR2: SNHLY and FYNNEI. CDR3 sequence reads: CARGSGTDTQYF. The CDR3 DNA follows: TGTGCCAGAGGTTCAGGGACAGATACGCAGTATTTT.

This clonotype occurred many times. The chain combines TRBV20-1 with TRBJ1-3; tentatively, D is TRBD1 (5 bases). Trimming shortened V by 3 bases and J by 0 bases, and 12 bases separated the two germline ends. Germline V gives CDR1 DFQATT, CDR2 SNEGSKA (reference sequence). The CDR3 runs to 15 residues. This chain's CDR3 is CSASEGTNSGNTIYF. The DNA for the CDR3 is TGCAGTGCTAGTGAAGGGACCAACTCTGGAAACACCATATATTTT.

About this clonotype: Sequence at one end of the junction differs from germline and may be a read error. The CDR3 here is CATSKTGSNAGELFF. The CDR3 DNA reads as TGTGCCACCAGCAAGACAGGGTCGAACGCCGGGGAGCTGTTTTTT. This chain connects TRBV24-1 to TRBJ2-2; 7 bases are a match to TRBD1. This CDR3 has 15 residues. Germline values: CDR1 KGHDR, CDR2 SFDVKD.

This clonotype was picked up many times. The chain combines TRBV5-6 with TRBJ2-7; D might be TRBD2 (5 bases). Per germline, CDR1 SGHDT and CDR2 YYEEEE. V was shortened by 4 bases and J by 0 bases, with 8 bases between the two germline ends. The CDR3 is made up of 13 amino acids. The CDR3 region is CASSRGSSYEQYF. In DNA, the CDR3 is TGTGCCAGCAGCCGCGGGTCCTCCTACGAGCAGTACTTC.

The V call is TRBV5-1, the J call TRBJ1-2; no clear D. The V gene's germline CDR1 is SGHRS and CDR2 YFSETQ. The CDR3 consists of 13 residues. Deletions cut 0 bases from V and 7 bases from J, with 10 bases between. The CDR3 DNA sequence: TGCGCCAGCAGCTTGGAAGGGTTCGGTGGCTACACCTTC. It yields the protein CASSLEGFGGYTF.

In this sample, this clonotype turned up once. This chain uses TRBV12-3 or TRBV12-4 with TRBJ1-1, with TRBD1 matching 7 bases. V was pared by 6 bases and J by 0 bases, with 4 bases of the junction left unmatched. The CDR3 sequence is 14 residues long. The CDR3, as DNA: TGTGCCAGCAGGTCCACAGGGGTGAACACTGAAGCTTTCTTT. It encodes CASRSTGVNTEAFF.

This clonotype was found many times. The chain carries TRBV20-1 and TRBJ1-4, with 7 bases matching TRBD1. Per the germline V gene, CDR1 is DFQATT and CDR2 is SNEGSKA (reference sequence). The CDR3 runs 14 residues. V dropped 6 bases and J dropped 8; count of bases not matched to a gene: 12. CDR3 amino acids: CSARHGTDSEKLFF. In DNA, the CDR3 is TGCAGTGCCCGGCACGGGACAGACAGCGAAAAACTGTTTTTT.

As DNA, the CDR3 is TGTGCCAGCAGCTTCCCCAGGGGGGGGGAGACCGGGGTCTCTGGGGCCAACGTCCTGACTTTC. It yields the protein CASSFPRGGETGVSGANVLTF. The chain recombines TRBV11-2 with TRBJ2-6, with D perhaps being TRBD1 or TRBD2 (7 bases each). The CDR3 length is 21 residues. Per germline, CDR1 SGHAT and CDR2 FQNNGV. Trimming removed 3 bases at V and 0 bases at J, with 24 bases between.

The CDR3 nucleotides are TGTGCCAGCTGGGGGGAACAACGTTCACCCCTCCACTTT. The encoded protein is CASWGEQRSPLHF. The V and J genes are TRBV2 and TRBJ1-6; D is perhaps TRBD1 (5 bases). The germline gives CDR1 SNHLY, CDR2 FYNNEI. This CDR3 has 13 residues. Deletions cut 8 bases from V and 9 bases from J, with 14 bases between.

This clonotype was observed many times. The chain uses TRBV10-3 and TRBJ2-5; 14 nucleotides agree with TRBD2. V trimming: 11 bases; J trimming: 3 bases; junction bases outside the gene matches: 17. Per the germline V gene, CDR1 is ENHRY and CDR2 is SYGVKD. This CDR3 has 18 amino acids. The CDR3 region is CAAGGQRTSGRWKETQYF. In DNA, the CDR3 is TGTGCCGCCGGAGGACAGAGGACTAGCGGGAGGTGGAAAGAGACCCAGTACTTC.

This clonotype was observed a few times. The chain couples TRBV7-6 to TRBJ1-6, with a tentative D call TRBD1 (6 bases). The V end was cut by 5 bases, the J end by 4 bases, with 15 bases between. The germline CDR1 and CDR2 sequences are SGHVS and FNYEAQ. The CDR3 is made up of 16 amino acids. The DNA for the CDR3 is TGTGCCAGCAGCGCCGGGACACTCGGTTATAATTCACCCCTCCACTTT. This codes for CASSAGTLGYNSPLHF.

The chain uses TRBV10-2 and TRBJ1-4; a weak D match, TRBD1 (5 bases). V was shortened by 4 bases and J by 8 bases, with 8 bases between the two germline ends. From germline, CDR1 is WSHSY and CDR2 SAAADI. The CDR3 is 12 residues long. CDR3 region: CASSGQGEKLFF. CDR3 bases: TGCGCCAGCAGTGGCCAGGGCGAAAAACTGTTTTTT.

The rearrangement links TRBV24-1 to TRBJ2-3; a weak D match, TRBD2 (6 bases). V lost 3 bases to trimming and J lost 2 bases, with 11 bases between them. This CDR3 has 15 residues. Germline CDR1 KGHDR, CDR2 SFDVKD. Here the CDR3 reads CATSDVASVTDTQYF. The DNA of the CDR3 is TGTGCCACCAGTGATGTGGCTAGCGTCACAGATACGCAGTATTTT.

There are many counts of this clonotype. This sequence joins TRBV5-1 and TRBJ2-3; the D call may be TRBD1 or TRBD2 (5 bases each). Germline V CDR1 and CDR2: SGHRS, YFSETQ. V lost 4 bases and J lost 2, with 14 bases in between. The CDR3 length is 15 residues. The chain's CDR3 is CASSLDRGDTDTQYF. Here the CDR3 DNA reads TGCGCCAGCAGCCTTGACAGAGGGGACACAGATACGCAGTATTTT.